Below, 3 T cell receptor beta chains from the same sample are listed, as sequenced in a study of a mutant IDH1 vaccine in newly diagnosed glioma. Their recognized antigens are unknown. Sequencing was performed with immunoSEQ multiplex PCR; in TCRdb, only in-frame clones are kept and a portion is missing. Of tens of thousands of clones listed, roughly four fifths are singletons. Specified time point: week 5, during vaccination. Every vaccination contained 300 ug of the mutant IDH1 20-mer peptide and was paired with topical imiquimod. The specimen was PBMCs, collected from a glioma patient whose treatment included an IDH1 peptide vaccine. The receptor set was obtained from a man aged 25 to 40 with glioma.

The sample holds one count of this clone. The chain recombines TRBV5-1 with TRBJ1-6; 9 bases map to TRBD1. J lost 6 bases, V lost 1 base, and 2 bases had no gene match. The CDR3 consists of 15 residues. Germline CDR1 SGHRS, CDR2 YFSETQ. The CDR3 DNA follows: TGCGCCAGCAGCTTGAACAGGGGGCTTAATTCACCCCTCCACTTT. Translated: CASSLNRGLNSPLHF. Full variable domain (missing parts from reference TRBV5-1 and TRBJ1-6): KAGVTQTPRYLIKTRGQQVTLSCSPISGHRSVSWYQQTPGQGLQFLFEYFSETQRNKGNFPGRFSGRQFSNSRSEMNVSTLELGDSALYLCASSLNRGLNSPLHFGNGTRLTVT.

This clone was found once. The CDR3 spells CASSKGQGTPNEKLFF. The CDR3 nucleotides are TGTGCCAGCAGCAAGGGACAGGGCACCCCTAATGAAAAACTGTTTTTT. This chain uses TRBV5-4 with TRBJ1-4, with TRBD1 matching over 9 bases. J lost 3 bases, V lost 4 bases, and 7 bases had no gene match. Per germline, CDR1 SGHNT and CDR2 YYREEE (reference sequence). The CDR3 has 16 residues.

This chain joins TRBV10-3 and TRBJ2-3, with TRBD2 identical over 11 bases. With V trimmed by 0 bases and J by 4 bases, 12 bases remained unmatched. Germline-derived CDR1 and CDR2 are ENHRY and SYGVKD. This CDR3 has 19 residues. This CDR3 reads CAISESTAASGGHSDTQYF. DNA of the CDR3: TGTGCCATCAGTGAGTCGACGGCGGCTAGCGGGGGGCATTCAGATACGCAGTATTTT.